Below are 17 T cell receptor beta chains sequenced from a single sample in a study of blood T cell repertoires in COVID-19. The method was immunoSEQ multiplex PCR; TCRdb's version includes in-frame clones alone and lacks a portion of them. The data show fewer than 700,000 clones, roughly 89% seen once. Sequencing was done on a sample of peripheral blood. The origin of the receptors is a woman aged 45-59 years with COVID-19, enrolled during active disease.

This chain links TRBV7-8 with TRBJ2-5, with a possible D match to TRBD2 (7 bases). This CDR3 contains 15 residues. CDR1 is SGHVS and CDR2 is FQNEAQ in the germline V gene. V lost 4 bases and J 5 bases, leaving 17 bases between the germline ends. CDR3 sequence (DNA): TGTGCCAGCAGCTATGGACTAGAAGGGGGGGAGACCCAGTACTTC. This encodes CASSYGLEGGETQYF.

V and J are TRBV3-1 (or the pseudogene TRBV3-2) and TRBJ1-2, with 8 bases identical to TRBD1. Trimming took 6 bases from V and 7 from J; bases not matched to a gene: 7. The CDR3 length is 13 residues. The germline V gene has CDR1 LGHDT and CDR2 YNNKEL (reference sequence). This chain's CDR3 is CASRNDRGVGYTF. In DNA, the CDR3 is TGTGCCAGCAGAAACGACAGGGGCGTTGGCTACACCTTC.

The CDR3 DNA sequence: TGTGCCAGTAGTACGGGGTGGAGGGACACTGAAGCTTTCTTT. It codes for CASSTGWRDTEAFF. This chain links TRBV19 with TRBJ1-1; D gene unclear. This CDR3 is 14 amino acids long. Trimming removed 4 bases at V and 3 bases at J, with 12 bases between. CDR1 and CDR2 from the germline V gene are LNHDA and SQIVND (reference sequence).

The rearrangement links TRBV28 to TRBJ2-6; the match to TRBD1 covers 12 bases. The germline CDR1 and CDR2 sequences are MDHEN and SYDVKM. This CDR3 has 17 residues. J lost 4 bases, V lost 7 bases, and 8 bases had no gene match. CDR3 nucleotide sequence: TGTGCCAGCAAGCCGGGACAGGGGGCGGTCGGGGCCAACGTCCTGACTTTC. Translation: CASKPGQGAVGANVLTF. The full variable domain, rest sourced from reference TRBV28 and TRBJ2-6, is DVKVTQSSRYLVKRTGEKVFLECVQDMDHENMFWYRQDPGLGLRLIYFSYDVKMKEKGDIPEGYSVSREKKERFSLILESASTNQTSMYLCASKPGQGAVGANVLTFGAGSRLTVL.

The chain uses TRBV4-1 and TRBJ1-1; D unresolved. CDR3 length: 13 amino acids. The V gene's germline CDR1 is MGHRA and CDR2 YSYEKL. The V and J ends lost 4 bases and 4 bases respectively, with 10 bases between them. The CDR3: CASSRVVSTEAFF. The CDR3 DNA follows: TGCGCCAGCAGCCGCGTGGTAAGCACTGAAGCTTTCTTT.

The J gene is TRBJ1-1, the V gene TRBV29-1; D not certain. V shed 1 base and J shed 4 bases, with 19 bases lying between them. CDR1 and CDR2 (germline): SQVTM, ANQGSEA. CDR3 length: 16 amino acids. CDR3 loop: CSVEGHVRGGSTEAFF. The CDR3 DNA follows: TGCAGCGTTGAAGGCCACGTTAGAGGCGGTAGCACTGAAGCTTTCTTT.

This chain uses TRBV9 with TRBJ2-7; TRBD1 might be the D (6 bases). Germline V gene data show CDR1 as SGDLS and CDR2 as YYNGEE. The CDR3 sequence is 13 residues long. V was cut by 2 bases and J by 6 bases, with 12 bases left in between. This chain's CDR3 is CASSVAGDLEQYF. For the CDR3, the DNA is TGTGCCAGCAGCGTCGCAGGGGATCTCGAGCAGTACTTC.

A few counts support this clone. CDR3 sequence: CASSMELLTGNSPLHF. The CDR3, as DNA: TGTGCCAGTAGTATGGAACTCCTAACGGGTAATTCACCCCTCCACTTT. The V and J genes are TRBV19 and TRBJ1-6, with no clear D. This CDR3 contains 16 residues. Germline assignment: CDR1 LNHDA and CDR2 SQIVND (reference sequence). V dropped 3 bases and J dropped 6 bases, with 15 bases sitting between them.

In this sample, this clone turned up a few times. The gene calls are TRBV30 and TRBJ1-6, with D maybe TRBD1 (6 bases). Trimming pared 4 bases from V and 6 bases from J, leaving 16 bases between. The CDR3 is made up of 15 amino acids. The germline gives CDR1 GTSNPN, CDR2 SVGIG (reference sequence). The CDR3 reads CAWTRDTRLNSPLHF. Here the CDR3 DNA reads TGTGCCTGGACCCGGGACACGAGGCTTAATTCACCCCTCCACTTT.

The rearrangement uses TRBV5-8 and TRBJ2-5; 12 bases are a match to TRBD1. V lost 2 bases to trimming and J lost 5 bases; unmatched junction nucleotides: 7. The CDR3 extends over 16 amino acids. Germline V CDR1 and CDR2: SGHTS, YDEGEE. The CDR3 DNA reads as TGTGCCAGCAGCTTTTGGGGACAGGGGGCAAGGGAGACCCAGTACTTC. The encoded protein is CASSFWGQGARETQYF. The variable domain in full, completed from reference TRBV5-8 and TRBJ2-5, reads EAGVTQSPTHLIKTRGQQATLRCSPISGHTSVYWYQQALGLGLQFLLWYDEGEERNRGNFPPRFSGRQFPNYSSELNVNALELEDSALYLCASSFWGQGARETQYFGPGTRLLVL.

V gene TRBV11-1 combines with J gene TRBJ2-7, with 7 positions matching TRBD1. This CDR3 comprises 12 residues. CDR1 is SGHAT and CDR2 is FQDESV in the germline V gene (reference sequence). J lost 2 bases, V lost 5 bases, and 0 bases had no gene match. The CDR3 region is CASSGQAYEQYF. CDR3 bases: TGTGCCAGCAGCGGACAGGCCTACGAGCAGTACTTC.

The chain links TRBV7-7 to TRBJ2-2; the match to TRBD2 covers 7 bases. CDR1 is SSHAT, CDR2 FNYEAQ, per germline (reference sequence). There are 15 residues in the CDR3. With V trimmed by 5 bases and J by 5 bases, 8 bases remained unmatched. CDR3 DNA sequence: TGTGCCAGCAGCCCGCAAGCGGGGCATACCGGGGAGCTGTTTTTT. Amino acid sequence: CASSPQAGHTGELFF.

The V and J genes are TRBV6-5 and TRBJ2-3; TRBD2 matches at 8 bases. The germline V gene has CDR1 MNHEY and CDR2 SVGAGI. This CDR3 is 16 amino acids long. The J segment lost 2 bases and the V segment lost 4 bases, leaving 8 bases of the junction unmatched. CDR3 protein: CASSSGSGVITDTQYF. The CDR3, as DNA: TGTGCCAGCAGTTCCGGTAGCGGGGTGATCACAGATACGCAGTATTTT.

This clone was observed a few times. The rearrangement joins TRBV4-2 to TRBJ1-1, with unresolved D. The germline V gene has CDR1 LGHNA and CDR2 YNFKEQ. The CDR3 is 12 amino acids. The V end lost 4 bases, the J end lost 11 bases, and 14 bases lay between the germline ends. The CDR3 loop reads CASSLASMEAFF. The CDR3 DNA reads as TGTGCCAGCAGCCTCGCGTCAATGGAGGCTTTCTTT.

This clone was seen just once. The rearrangement links TRBV19 to TRBJ1-5; 9 bases are a match to TRBD1. Trimming cost V 8 bases and J 5 bases; bases outside gene matches: 4. The CDR3 is 13 amino acids. The germline CDR1 and CDR2 sequences are LNHDA and SQIVND (reference sequence). CDR3: CASRDRVDQPQHF. DNA for the CDR3: TGTGCCAGTCGGGACAGGGTAGATCAGCCCCAGCATTTT.

V usage is TRBV5-1 and J usage is TRBJ2-5; 8 bases are shared with TRBD2. After removal of 7 bases from V and 5 bases from J, the junction contained 7 bases not matched to a gene. Germline CDR1 is SGHRS and CDR2 is YFSETQ. The CDR3 is made up of 13 amino acids. This CDR3 is CASSTGGGETQYF. The CDR3 region has the DNA TGCGCCAGCTCAACGGGCGGGGGGGAGACCCAGTACTTC.

As DNA, the CDR3 is TGTGCCAGCAGTGAGCGGATCATGGGACAGGGCACCTACGAGCAGTACTTC. As protein: CASSERIMGQGTYEQYF. The rearrangement joins TRBV6-1 to TRBJ2-7; 9 nucleotides match TRBD1. CDR1 is MNHNS, CDR2 SASEGT, per germline. The V segment lost 3 bases and the J segment 2 bases; nucleotides outside the gene matches: 11. CDR3 length equals 17 residues.